Presented here are 12 T cell receptor beta chains from one specimen sequenced in a study of T cell repertoires in cytomegalovirus infection (dated by TCRdb to the late 2010s). Taken with the paper, the label for treatment or condition translates to: in vitro stimulation with specific CMV peptide epitopes to enrich CMV-specific T cells. Their antigens are not known. Sequenced using an Illumina HiSeq 1500. TCRdb applied fastp at Q25 and MiXCR to the public reads, then kept only in-frame beta chains. Identical CDR3 proteins give one entry, which carries the most common genes and DNA. This sample comprises around 710,000 distinct CDR3 sequences, approximately 32% of them detected only once. 13% of the sample is held by the ten biggest clonotypes. The specimen comprised cultured CD8+ T cells from PBMCs, sampled from culture after CMV antigen stimulation. The receptors stem from a human donor in good health (CMV status not recorded). Some clones in this sample may be carry-over from other donors' samples.

This clonotype occurred a few times. The CDR3 loop reads CASRLRTLNPQETQYF. CDR3 in DNA: TGTGCCAGCAGACTTAGGACCTTAAACCCCCAAGAGACCCAGTACTTC. This chain joins TRBV27 and TRBJ2-5, with D hard to call. V shed 6 bases and J shed 1 base, with 18 bases lying between them. The CDR3 is 16 amino acids. Germline CDR1 is MNHEY and CDR2 is SMNVEV (reference sequence).

This clonotype was seen repeatedly, ten times or more. The chain carries TRBV7-8 and TRBJ1-1, with D unresolved. Trimming took 5 bases from V and 0 from J, leaving 19 bases between them. This CDR3 is built from 17 residues. Per germline, CDR1 SGHVS and CDR2 FQNEAQ. The CDR3 DNA is TGTGCCAGCAGCCCCCTGGGTTCCCCGCTATTGAACACTGAAGCTTTCTTT. It codes for CASSPLGSPLLNTEAFF.

The chain is built from TRBV27 and TRBJ1-1; D might be TRBD1 (6 bases). Germline V gene sequence: CDR1 MNHEY, CDR2 SMNVEV (reference sequence). Trimming stripped 6 bases from V and 3 bases from J, with 17 bases between. There are 15 residues in the CDR3. This chain's CDR3 is CASSKDSGRHTEAFF. DNA of the CDR3: TGTGCCAGCAGCAAGGACAGCGGTCGACACACTGAAGCTTTCTTT.

This clonotype was picked up a small number of times. The V call is TRBV10-3, the J call TRBJ2-3; 15 bases line up with TRBD2. V was clipped by 6 bases and J by 6 bases; unmatched bases: 4. The CDR3 is made up of 15 amino acids. In germline, CDR1 is ENHRY, CDR2 SYGVKD. CDR3 nucleotide sequence: TGTGCCATCAGGGGGACTAGCGGGGGGCCGGATACGCAGTATTTT. Translating it yields CAIRGTSGGPDTQYF.

CDR3 bases: TGTGCCAGCAGTTACTGGGGAAAACTAATTCAGCCCCAGCATTTT. Its translation: CASSYWGKLIQPQHF. This sequence joins TRBV6-2 or TRBV6-3 and TRBJ1-5; D gene ambiguous. Germline V gene data show CDR1 as MNHEY and CDR2 as SVGEGT. This CDR3 is 15 amino acids long. V was shortened by 1 base and J by 6 bases, with 13 bases between the two germline ends.

V and J are TRBV27 and TRBJ2-2; the match to TRBD1 covers 8 bases. CDR1 and CDR2 from the germline V gene are MNHEY and SMNVEV (reference sequence). After removal of 2 bases from V and 8 bases from J, the junction contained 4 bases not matched to a gene. This CDR3 contains 14 residues. This CDR3 is CASSLTTGVGELFF. The CDR3 nucleotides read TGTGCCAGCAGTTTAACGACAGGGGTTGGGGAGCTGTTTTTT.

This clonotype came up once. This chain joins TRBV4-1 and TRBJ2-1; D gene uncertain. Trimming took off 1 base at V and 3 bases at J, with 19 bases between the two ends. Germline V gene data show CDR1 as MGHRA and CDR2 as YSYEKL. This CDR3 has 18 amino acids. The CDR3 region is CASSQVRHSYGDYNEQFF. In DNA form, the CDR3 reads TGCGCCAGCAGCCAAGTTCGTCACTCATACGGCGACTACAATGAGCAGTTCTTC.

The genes are TRBV27 and TRBJ2-7, with D hard to call. Germline V CDR1 and CDR2: MNHEY, SMNVEV (reference sequence). The CDR3 is 14 amino acids. Between the trimmed V and J ends, which lost 4 bases and 3 bases, there was a span of 13 bases. CDR3 in amino acids: CASSSLALDYEQYF. In DNA, the CDR3 is TGTGCCAGCAGTTCTCTGGCCTTGGACTACGAGCAGTACTTC.

The V gene is TRBV7-9, the J gene TRBJ2-5; D remains ambiguous. The CDR3 totals 14 residues. V was clipped by 4 bases and J by 1 base, with 10 bases between them. Germline loops: CDR1 SEHNR, CDR2 FQNEAQ (reference sequence). The CDR3 here is CASSSDGFQETQYF. The CDR3, as DNA: TGTGCCAGCAGCTCGGACGGGTTCCAAGAGACCCAGTACTTC.

This clonotype has just a few counts. This rearrangement joins TRBV12-3 or TRBV12-4 to TRBJ1-2; unclear D gene. The CDR3 length is 15 residues. V lost 1 base and J 4 bases, leaving 13 bases between the germline ends. The CDR3 reads CASSLEAGSGYGYTF. CDR3 DNA: TGTGCCAGCAGTTTAGAGGCAGGCTCGGGCTATGGCTACACCTTC.

This clonotype was found many times. The chain uses TRBV7-2 and TRBJ1-4; D is ambiguous. Per germline, CDR1 SGHTA and CDR2 FQGNSA. This CDR3 region has 14 residues. Trimming pared 3 bases from V and 3 bases from J, leaving 8 bases between. The CDR3 loop reads CASSLEVSNEKLFF. The CDR3 nucleotides read TGTGCCAGCAGCTTGGAGGTGTCTAATGAAAAACTGTTTTTT.

V and J are TRBV29-1 and TRBJ1-2; TRBD1 matches 7 bases. Looked up from germline, CDR1 is SQVTM and CDR2 is ANQGSEA. This CDR3 is built from 13 residues. V gave up 5 bases and J gave up 4 bases; unmatched junction bases: 7. The CDR3: CSVSTGTAYGYTF. The CDR3, as DNA: TGCAGCGTTTCCACCGGGACAGCCTATGGCTACACCTTC.